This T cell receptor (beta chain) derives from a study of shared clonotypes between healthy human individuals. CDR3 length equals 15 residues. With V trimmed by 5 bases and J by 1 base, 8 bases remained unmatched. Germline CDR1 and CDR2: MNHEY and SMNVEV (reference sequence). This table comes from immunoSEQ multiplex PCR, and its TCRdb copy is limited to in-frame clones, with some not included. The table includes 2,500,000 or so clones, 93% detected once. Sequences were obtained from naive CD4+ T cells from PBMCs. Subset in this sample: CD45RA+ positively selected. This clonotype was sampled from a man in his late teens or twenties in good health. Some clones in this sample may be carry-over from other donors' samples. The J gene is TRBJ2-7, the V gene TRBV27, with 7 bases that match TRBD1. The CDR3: CASSAKQGSSYEQYF. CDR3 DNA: TGTGCCAGCAGTGCCAAACAGGGGTCTTCCTACGAGCAGTACTTC.